These 26 T cell receptor beta chains share one sample of origin, sequenced in a study of T cell responses to AZD1222 COVID-19 vaccine. Sequenced by immunoSEQ multiplex PCR; TCRdb stores in-frame clones only, minus some. The sample has 110,000 or so clones, approximately 90% seen once; the top ten hold 6% to 8.5%. Sample: peripheral blood, taken 28 days after the second AZD1222 dose. The receptor source for this set is an adult who received the AZD1222 COVID-19 vaccine.

This clone was recorded only once. V is TRBV24-1 and J is TRBJ2-1; D might be TRBD1 (7 bases). Deletions cut 4 bases from V and 2 bases from J, with 14 bases between. The CDR3 is 16 residues long. Germline V gene lookup returns CDR1 KGHDR and CDR2 SFDVKD. The CDR3 loop reads CATSDGQGGPYNEQFF. The CDR3 DNA is TGTGCCACCAGTGACGGGCAGGGGGGTCCCTACAATGAGCAGTTCTTC.

CDR3 residues: CASSRPFGDRAAYEQYF. In nucleotides, the CDR3 is TGTGCCAGCAGCCGCCCCTTCGGGGACAGGGCGGCCTACGAGCAGTACTTC. J is TRBJ2-7 and V is TRBV6-2 or TRBV6-3, with 9 bases that match TRBD1. V shed 6 bases and J 2 bases; nucleotides not matched to a gene: 14. In germline, CDR1 is MNHEY, CDR2 SVGEGT. CDR3 length: 17 amino acids.

This chain connects TRBV5-5 to TRBJ1-1, with D perhaps TRBD1 (5 bases). There are 14 residues in the CDR3. Trimming left V 6 bases short and J 0 bases short, with 12 bases between. Per the germline V gene, CDR1 is SGHKS and CDR2 is YYEKEE (reference sequence). CDR3 protein: CASTIRGVNTEAFF. The CDR3 coding sequence is TGTGCCAGCACCATTCGAGGGGTGAACACTGAAGCTTTCTTT. The entire variable domain, with the rest obtained from reference TRBV5-5 and TRBJ1-1, is as follows: DAGVTQSPTHLIKTRGQQVTLRCSPISGHKSVSWYQQVLGQGPQFIFQYYEKEERGRGNFPDRFSARQFPNYSSELNVNALLLGDSALYLCASTIRGVNTEAFFGQGTRLTVV.

J is TRBJ1-4 and V is TRBV15; D is ambiguous. CDR1 LNHNV and CDR2 YYDKDF come from the germline V gene (reference sequence). Trimming removed 0 bases at V and 7 bases at J, with 15 bases between. There are 16 residues in the CDR3. CDR3 loop: CATSRDKSRVGEKLFF. Here the CDR3 DNA reads TGTGCCACCAGCAGAGATAAGTCAAGGGTCGGTGAAAAACTGTTTTTT.

The chain recombines TRBV27 with TRBJ2-2; D ambiguous. Germline V gene lookup returns CDR1 MNHEY and CDR2 SMNVEV (reference sequence). V was pared by 10 bases and J by 6 bases, with 9 bases between. CDR3 size: 11 residues. The CDR3: CATKGSGELFF. The CDR3 bases are TGTGCCACCAAGGGCTCCGGGGAGCTGTTTTTT.

The V gene is TRBV6-5, the J gene TRBJ1-6; TRBD1 matches 8 bases. V lost 6 bases, J lost 6 bases, and 4 bases stayed unmatched. The CDR3 is made up of 14 amino acids. CDR1 MNHEY and CDR2 SVGAGI come from the germline V gene. The CDR3 DNA reads as TGTGCCAGCAGACCTACAGGGGGTAATTCACCCCTCCACTTT. Amino acid sequence: CASRPTGGNSPLHF.

This rearrangement joins TRBV27 to TRBJ2-1; 13 bases fit TRBD2. Losses at the gene ends were 5 bases for V and 6 bases for J; bases not matched to a gene: 4. The length of the CDR3 is 15 residues. Germline CDR1 is MNHEY and CDR2 is SMNVEV (reference sequence). CDR3 sequence reads: CASSPWTSGSNEQFF. DNA for the CDR3: TGTGCCAGCAGTCCATGGACTAGCGGGAGCAATGAGCAGTTCTTC.

CDR3 region: CASSLSDRAYEQYF. CDR3 nucleotide sequence: TGTGCCAGCAGCTTAAGCGACAGAGCCTACGAGCAGTACTTC. V and J are TRBV7-9 and TRBJ2-7; perhaps TRBD1 as D (5 bases). The CDR3 spans 14 residues. V lost 2 bases and J 2 bases, leaving 10 bases between the germline ends. The germline V gene encodes CDR1 SEHNR and CDR2 FQNEAQ (reference sequence). Variable domain in full (rest from reference TRBV7-9 and TRBJ2-7): DTGVSQNPRHKITKRGQNVTFRCDPISEHNRLYWYRQTLGQGPEFLTYFQNEAQLEKSRLLSDRFSAERPKGSFSTLEIQRTEQGDSAMYLCASSLSDRAYEQYFGPGTRLTVT.

This rearrangement joins TRBV7-3 to TRBJ1-2, with a possible D match to TRBD1 (6 bases). Germline assignment: CDR1 SGHTA and CDR2 FQGTGA. CDR3 length: 13 residues. The V gene lost 5 bases and the J gene lost 2 bases, with 9 bases spanning the gap. The DNA for the CDR3 is TGTGCCAGCAGCCCCGGACAGAACTATGGCTACACCTTC. Translated, it gives CASSPGQNYGYTF. The entire variable domain, with the rest obtained from reference TRBV7-3 and TRBJ1-2, is as follows: GAGVSQTPSNKVTEKGKYVELRCDPISGHTALYWYRQSLGQGPEFLIYFQGTGAADDSGLPNDRFFAVRPEGSVSTLKIQRTERGDSAVYLCASSPGQNYGYTFGSGTRLTVV.

The chain combines TRBV5-1 with TRBJ2-3; a possible D gene is TRBD2 (6 bases). V gave up 0 bases and J gave up 5 bases, with 13 bases separating them. CDR1 is SGHRS, CDR2 YFSETQ, per germline. This CDR3 has 15 residues. CDR3 in DNA: TGCGCCAGCAGCTTGGGTATTGGGGGGATAGATACGCAGTATTTT. It yields the protein CASSLGIGGIDTQYF.

This chain links TRBV5-1 with TRBJ1-6; TRBD1 matches 8 bases. V lost 3 bases and J lost 9; bases outside the gene matches: 11. The CDR3 is 16 residues long. Germline values: CDR1 SGHRS, CDR2 YFSETQ. The CDR3 region is CASSSGTGGVVSPLHF. The CDR3 DNA follows: TGCGCCAGCAGCTCTGGGACAGGTGGAGTTGTTTCACCCCTCCACTTT.

The J gene is TRBJ1-2, the V gene TRBV18; D unclear. CDR1 KGHSH and CDR2 LQKENI come from the germline V gene. V was trimmed by 6 bases and J by 0 bases, leaving 11 bases between them. This CDR3 is 14 amino acids long. In DNA form, the CDR3 reads TGTGCCAGCTCCAAGGACGGAGCTAACTATGGCTACACCTTC. This sequence encodes CASSKDGANYGYTF.

The chain couples TRBV2 to TRBJ1-6; unclear D gene. The germline V and J ends were trimmed by 2 bases and 4 bases, with 9 bases remaining between them. The germline V gene encodes CDR1 SNHLY and CDR2 FYNNEI. This CDR3 is 15 amino acids long. The CDR3 protein is CASSEQLGYNSPLHF. CDR3 DNA: TGTGCCAGCAGTGAACAATTGGGGTATAATTCACCCCTCCACTTT.

This clone was counted only a few times. The rearrangement joins TRBV18 to TRBJ1-1; a possible D gene is TRBD1 (5 bases). With 7 bases removed from V and 1 base from J, the gap between germline ends came to 16 bases. CDR1 and CDR2 from the germline V gene are KGHSH and LQKENI. This CDR3 region has 15 residues. CDR3 amino acids: CASWGPEKGNTEAFF. The CDR3 DNA reads as TGTGCCAGCTGGGGCCCTGAAAAGGGGAACACTGAAGCTTTCTTT. Using reference TRBV18 and TRBJ1-1 for the parts outside the CDR3, the full variable domain is NAGVMQNPRHLVRRRGQEARLRCSPMKGHSHVYWYRQLPEEGLKFMVYLQKENIIDESGMPKERFSAEFPKEGPSILRIQQVVRGDSAAYFCASWGPEKGNTEAFFGQGTRLTVV.

The chain recombines TRBV6-5 with TRBJ1-5, with 11 bases lining up with TRBD1. V lost 6 bases to trimming and J lost 7 bases; unmatched junction nucleotides: 8. The CDR3 loop spans 15 amino acids. The germline V gene encodes CDR1 MNHEY and CDR2 SVGAGI. CDR3 DNA sequence: TGTGCCAGCAGATCGGGACAGGGGGTACGGCAGCCCCAGCATTTT. As protein: CASRSGQGVRQPQHF.

The V call is TRBV7-3, the J call TRBJ1-2; 10 bases match TRBD1. After removal of 2 bases from V and 6 bases from J, the junction contained 12 bases not matched to a gene. The CDR3 spans 17 residues. The V gene's germline CDR1 is SGHTA and CDR2 FQGTGA. DNA of the CDR3: TGTGCCAGCAGCTTAGCGGAGAGACGGGGACAGGGGAATGGCTACACCTTC. Translated: CASSLAERRGQGNGYTF. Complete variable domain (other parts from reference TRBV7-3 and TRBJ1-2): GAGVSQTPSNKVTEKGKYVELRCDPISGHTALYWYRQSLGQGPEFLIYFQGTGAADDSGLPNDRFFAVRPEGSVSTLKIQRTERGDSAVYLCASSLAERRGQGNGYTFGSGTRLTVV.

This rearrangement joins TRBV19 to TRBJ2-5, with 9 bases aligning to TRBD2. CDR3 length: 16 amino acids. Germline V lookup: CDR1 LNHDA, CDR2 SQIVND (reference sequence). Trimming at V came to 2 bases and at J to 2 bases, leaving 6 bases not matched to a gene. The CDR3 sequence: CASSINSGGGQETQYF. Here the CDR3 DNA reads TGTGCCAGTAGTATAAATAGCGGGGGAGGGCAAGAGACCCAGTACTTC.

This clone was seen a few times. The chain has TRBV5-6 and TRBJ2-7, with D unclear. Trimming took 3 bases from V and 9 from J, leaving 16 bases between them. The CDR3 covers 13 residues. Germline V gene data show CDR1 as SGHDT and CDR2 as YYEEEE. The CDR3 coding sequence is TGTGCCAGCAGCTCCGGACGGCCTGGCTGGCAGTACTTC. This codes for CASSSGRPGWQYF.

The genes are TRBV7-2 and TRBJ2-1; TRBD2 matches 8 bases. The germline gives CDR1 SGHTA, CDR2 FQGNSA. This CDR3 spans 15 amino acids. V was clipped by 4 bases and J by 9 bases; unmatched bases: 11. The CDR3, as DNA: TGTGCCAGCAGCTCTACCGGGACTAGGTTCAGTGAGCAGTTCTTC. Protein: CASSSTGTRFSEQFF. Variable domain in full (rest from reference TRBV7-2 and TRBJ2-1): GAGVSQSPSNKVTEKGKDVELRCDPISGHTALYWYRQSLGQGLEFLIYFQGNSAPDKSGLPSDRFSAERTGGSVSTLTIQRTQQEDSAVYLCASSSTGTRFSEQFFGPGTRLTVL.

The V gene is TRBV9, the J gene TRBJ2-5; D is ambiguous. With 4 bases removed from V and 2 bases from J, the gap between germline ends came to 9 bases. The CDR3 has 13 amino acids. Germline values: CDR1 SGDLS, CDR2 YYNGEE. The CDR3 sequence: CASSSQGQETQYF. CDR3 in DNA: TGTGCCAGCAGCTCCCAAGGGCAAGAGACCCAGTACTTC.

V and J are TRBV2 and TRBJ2-3; 7 bases match TRBD2. Germline assignment: CDR1 SNHLY and CDR2 FYNNEI. The V gene end was trimmed by 11 bases and the J gene end by 2 bases; junction bases not matched to a gene: 4. The CDR3 sequence is 12 residues long. As DNA, the CDR3 is TGTGCCGGGAGCGGGGTCACAGATACGCAGTATTTT. This sequence encodes CAGSGVTDTQYF.

The chain has TRBV7-6 and TRBJ2-3, with 12 positions matching TRBD2. Germline V gene lookup returns CDR1 SGHVS and CDR2 FNYEAQ. Losses at the gene ends were 1 base for V and 2 bases for J; bases not matched to a gene: 16. CDR3 length: 21 amino acids. The CDR3 here is CASSLGASGRDTRHPTDTQYF. The CDR3 DNA reads as TGTGCCAGCAGCTTAGGAGCTAGCGGGAGGGACACCCGGCACCCCACAGATACGCAGTATTTT. The whole variable domain, remainder taken from reference TRBV7-6 and TRBJ2-3, is GAGVSQSPRYKVTKRGQDVALRCDPISGHVSLYWYRQALGQGPEFLTYFNYEAQQDKSGLPNDRFSAERPEGSISTLTIQRTEQRDSAMYRCASSLGASGRDTRHPTDTQYFGPGTRLTVL.

This clone was found once. The J gene is TRBJ2-7, the V gene TRBV7-9, with TRBD1 as a possible D gene (5 bases). Germline-derived CDR1 and CDR2 are SEHNR and FQNEAQ (reference sequence). The germline V and J ends were trimmed by 0 bases and 7 bases, with 10 bases remaining between them. This CDR3 region has 13 residues. The CDR3 bases are TGTGCCAGCAGCTTAGCCGACAGCGTTGAGCAGTACTTC. Translating gives CASSLADSVEQYF.

The chain uses TRBV4-1 and TRBJ2-7; D might be TRBD1 or TRBD2, each matching 5 bases. Trimming stripped 5 bases from V and 2 bases from J, with 13 bases between. CDR1 and CDR2 (germline): MGHRA, YSYEKL. The CDR3 runs 14 residues. Here the CDR3 reads CASSFPGPTYEQYF. The CDR3 DNA is TGCGCCAGCAGCTTTCCGGGACCAACCTACGAGCAGTACTTC.

Regarding this clone: Within the sample, other DNA sequences also encode this same CDR3. This chain connects TRBV9 to TRBJ2-3, with TRBD2 matching 11 bases. Germline values: CDR1 SGDLS, CDR2 YYNGEE. This CDR3 spans 14 amino acids. V was pared by 3 bases and J by 3 bases, with 0 bases of the junction left unmatched. CDR3 protein: CASSASGRTDTQYF. The DNA for the CDR3 is TGTGCCAGCAGCGCTAGCGGGAGGACAGATACGCAGTATTTT.

This rearrangement joins TRBV5-1 to TRBJ2-7; the D gene is possibly TRBD1 (6 bases). The CDR3 runs 14 residues. Trimming removed 0 bases at V and 2 bases at J, with 9 bases between. Germline CDR1 is SGHRS and CDR2 is YFSETQ. The CDR3 sequence is CASSLDRDTYEQYF. The CDR3 nucleotides are TGCGCCAGCAGCTTGGACCGGGACACCTACGAGCAGTACTTC.